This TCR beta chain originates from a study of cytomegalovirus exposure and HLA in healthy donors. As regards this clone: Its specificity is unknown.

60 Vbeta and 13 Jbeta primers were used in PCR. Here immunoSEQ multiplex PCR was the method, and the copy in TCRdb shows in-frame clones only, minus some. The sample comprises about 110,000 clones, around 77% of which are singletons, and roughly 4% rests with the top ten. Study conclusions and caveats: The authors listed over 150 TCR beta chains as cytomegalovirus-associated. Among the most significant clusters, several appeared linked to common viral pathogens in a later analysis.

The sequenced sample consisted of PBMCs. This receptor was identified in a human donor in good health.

The CDR3 nucleotides read TGTGCCAGCAGCCCGGGGAGCAATCAGCCCCAGCATTTT. This encodes CASSPGSNQPQHF. This rearrangement joins TRBV5-4 to TRBJ1-5; D remains unclear. The CDR3 spans 13 residues. V lost 4 bases, J lost 1 base, and 6 bases lay in between. Germline lookup yields CDR1 SGHNT and CDR2 YYREEE (reference sequence).